One sample yielded the 17 T cell receptor beta chains listed below, sequenced in a study of CD8+CD57+ T cells in acquired aplastic anemia. Patients selected for sequencing had displayed CD8+CD57+ cell expansion by flow cytometry. The study profiled TCR beta VDJ and CDR3 using genomic DNA as template. In TCRdb, the reads were re-called with MiXCR into one record per CDR3 protein. Among about 98,000 distinct CDR3 sequences, 55% to 70% were seen once, and the ten largest hold about 62%. Sequencing was performed on sorted CD4+, CD8+, or CD8+CD57+ T cells (not recorded which) from PBMCs. The receptors originated from a human donor with aplastic anemia.

The chain employs TRBV7-6 and TRBJ2-3, with 8 bases fitting TRBD1. After removal of 3 bases from V and 2 bases from J, the junction contained 7 bases not matched to a gene. CDR3 length: 16 amino acids. In germline, CDR1 is SGHVS, CDR2 FNYEAQ. The CDR3 nucleotides read TGTGCCAGCAGCTTTACGACAGGGGACTTCACAGATACGCAGTATTTT. Its translation: CASSFTTGDFTDTQYF.

V and J are TRBV20-1 and TRBJ2-7, with 13 bases lining up with TRBD2. The CDR3 is made up of 14 amino acids. CDR1 and CDR2 from the germline V gene are DFQATT and SNEGSKA (reference sequence). After removal of 1 base from V and 5 bases from J, the junction contained 2 bases not matched to a gene. The CDR3 sequence: CSARAGTSGDEQYF. DNA for the CDR3: TGCAGTGCTAGAGCCGGGACTAGCGGGGACGAGCAGTACTTC.

The chain has TRBV2 and TRBJ2-1, with 8 bases identical to TRBD2. Germline V gene lookup returns CDR1 SNHLY and CDR2 FYNNEI. The CDR3 runs 15 residues. V gave up 2 bases and J gave up 5 bases; unmatched junction bases: 5. DNA for the CDR3: TGTGCCAGCAGTGAACGTACTAGCGGTAACAATGAGCAGTTCTTC. The encoded protein is CASSERTSGNNEQFF.

This chain joins TRBV19 and TRBJ2-1, with 8 bases lining up with TRBD2. J was trimmed by 6 bases and V by 10 bases; bases with no gene match: 8. The CDR3 is 13 residues long. CDR1 and CDR2 from the germline V gene are LNHDA and SQIVND (reference sequence). CDR3 bases: TGTGCCACCCAACCGGGGGGGCCCAATGAGCAGTTCTTC. This codes for CATQPGGPNEQFF.

This clonotype was counted many times. The rearrangement links TRBV15 to TRBJ2-3; no definite D call. The CDR3 runs 13 residues. The V gene's germline CDR1 is LNHNV and CDR2 YYDKDF (reference sequence). V lost 3 bases and J lost 6, with 10 bases in between. CDR3 DNA: TGTGCCACCAGCAGTCGTAGTGGGGATACGCAGTATTTT. Translated: CATSSRSGDTQYF. Drawing the rest from reference TRBV15 and TRBJ2-3, the complete variable domain is DAMVIQNPRYQVTQFGKPVTLSCSQTLNHNVMYWYQQKSSQAPKLLFHYYDKDFNNEADTPDNFQSRRPNTSFCFLDIRSPGLGDTAMYLCATSSRSGDTQYFGPGTRLTVL.

The chain is built from TRBV2 and TRBJ2-1; 8 bases fit TRBD2. J was trimmed by 4 bases and V by 6 bases; bases with no gene match: 11. The CDR3 has 16 residues. Germline CDR1 and CDR2: SNHLY and FYNNEI. The CDR3 here is CASRARTSSFYNEQFF. The CDR3 coding sequence is TGTGCCAGCAGGGCTAGGACTAGCAGCTTTTACAATGAGCAGTTCTTC.

The genes are TRBV7-9 and TRBJ2-1; unclear D gene. Trimming pared 3 bases from V and 8 bases from J, leaving 5 bases between. The CDR3 has 11 amino acids. Germline CDR1 reads SEHNR; CDR2 reads FQNEAQ (reference sequence). The CDR3 is CASSFGDEQFF. CDR3 DNA: TGTGCCAGCAGCTTTGGGGATGAGCAGTTCTTC.

The chain links TRBV9 to TRBJ2-3; TRBD2 is a possible D gene (5 bases). Germline CDR1 and CDR2: SGDLS and YYNGEE. Trimming removed 4 bases at V and 1 base at J, with 16 bases between. The CDR3 sequence is 16 residues long. The CDR3 protein is CASSPLRVGGTDTQYF. The CDR3 DNA follows: TGTGCCAGCAGCCCCTTAAGGGTCGGGGGCACAGATACGCAGTATTTT.

This clonotype was counted many times. V usage is TRBV7-9 and J usage is TRBJ2-7; 9 positions match TRBD1. Germline loops: CDR1 SEHNR, CDR2 FQNEAQ (reference sequence). This CDR3 contains 16 residues. V trimming: 3 bases; J trimming: 5 bases; junction bases outside the gene matches: 11. The CDR3 reads CASSFITDRGIDEQYF. The CDR3 nucleotides read TGTGCCAGCAGCTTTATCACGGACAGGGGCATCGACGAGCAGTACTTC.

DNA for the CDR3: TGTGCCAGCAGTTCTAGCGGGAGTCTTTTCTTC. Translation gives CASSSSGSLFF. The chain recombines TRBV7-9 with TRBJ2-1; 10 bases map to TRBD2. V shed 6 bases and J 16 bases; nucleotides not matched to a gene: 6. Germline loops: CDR1 SEHNR, CDR2 FQNEAQ (reference sequence). The CDR3 covers 11 residues.

The rearrangement joins TRBV19 to TRBJ2-1; 8 bases match TRBD2. V lost 7 bases and J lost 7; bases outside the gene matches: 3. The germline CDR1 and CDR2 sequences are LNHDA and SQIVND (reference sequence). This CDR3 region has 12 residues. Written as DNA, the CDR3 is TGTGCCAGTAAAGAGCGGGGGAATGAGCAGTTCTTC. It encodes CASKERGNEQFF.

The chain has TRBV19 and TRBJ2-2; perhaps TRBD1 as D (6 bases). The CDR3 sequence is 15 residues long. V was cut by 6 bases and J by 1 base, with 12 bases left in between. The germline gives CDR1 LNHDA, CDR2 SQIVND (reference sequence). The CDR3 sequence is CASRNREWNTGELFF. The CDR3 bases are TGTGCCAGTAGGAACAGGGAGTGGAACACCGGGGAGCTGTTTTTT.

This rearrangement joins TRBV20-1 to TRBJ1-2; 7 bases agree with TRBD1. V lost 6 bases and J lost 8; bases outside the gene matches: 9. Germline V lookup: CDR1 DFQATT, CDR2 SNEGSKA (reference sequence). The CDR3 sequence is 12 residues long. CDR3 in amino acids: CSAKDRVYGYTF. The CDR3 bases are TGCAGTGCCAAAGACAGGGTTTACGGCTACACCTTC.

This clonotype was detected a few times. V gene TRBV2 combines with J gene TRBJ1-2, with 9 bases lining up with TRBD1. The CDR3 runs 13 residues. Germline-derived CDR1 and CDR2 are SNHLY and FYNNEI. Trimming at V came to 5 bases and at J to 7 bases, leaving 5 bases not matched to a gene. CDR3: CASSLQGARGYTF. The CDR3, as DNA: TGTGCCAGCAGTTTACAGGGGGCACGTGGCTACACCTTC.

Note on this clonotype: No DNA is shown, since the ends of the CDR3 on it are uncertain; the CDR3 is the one TCRdb lists. The chain employs TRBV2 and TRBJ2-2; TRBD2 is the table's D call and was not checked against the DNA. The germline V gene encodes CDR1 SNHLY and CDR2 FYNNEI. The CDR3 spans 15 amino acids, including both terminal residues. CDR3 amino acids: CASRGTFVLVGELFF.

The gene calls are TRBV9 and TRBJ2-5; 9 nucleotides line up with TRBD2. Germline CDR1 is SGDLS and CDR2 is YYNGEE. The V gene end was trimmed by 0 bases and the J gene end by 4 bases; junction bases not matched to a gene: 7. This CDR3 is 16 amino acids long. The CDR3 region is CASSVEGTSSGETQYF. The CDR3 DNA follows: TGTGCCAGCAGCGTAGAAGGGACTAGCTCCGGAGAGACCCAGTACTTC. The whole variable domain, filled in from reference TRBV9 and TRBJ2-5, reads DSGVTQTPKHLITATGQRVTLRCSPRSGDLSVYWYQQSLDQGLQFLIQYYNGEERAKGNILERFSAQQFPDLHSELNLSSLELGDSALYFCASSVEGTSSGETQYFGPGTRLLVL.

The chain couples TRBV25-1 to TRBJ2-1; D not certain. Germline V gene sequence: CDR1 MGHDK, CDR2 SYGVNS. V was shortened by 5 bases and J by 6 bases, with 5 bases between the two germline ends. The CDR3 spans 11 residues. CDR3 sequence reads: CASSRVNEQFF. The CDR3 DNA reads as TGTGCCAGCAGTCGGGTCAATGAGCAGTTCTTC.